This T cell receptor beta chain was observed in a study of response to subunit inactivated influenza vaccine. The junction had 5 bases not matched to a gene; V was cut back by 7 bases and J by 1 base. The CDR3 runs to 14 residues. In regard to this clonotype: Its antigen is unidentified.

Study findings and constraints: T cells newly recruited by each seasonal influenza vaccination are few, the authors suggested.

TCRdb reprocessed the RT-PCR reads via MiXCR and lists one record per CDR3 protein. The profile covers more than 700,000 distinct CDR3 sequences, with about 20% appearing a single time and roughly 10% taken by the ten largest. The sample here was PBMCs from blood, taken roughly 5 days after vaccination. The V call is TRBV12-3 or TRBV12-4, the J call TRBJ2-3; 7 bases line up with TRBD2. The TCR was taken from a man aged 50 to 59 who received an inactivated influenza vaccine. The CDR3 protein is CASIKTSGTDTQYF. CDR3 nucleotides: TGTGCCAGCATTAAAACTAGCGGCACAGATACGCAGTATTTT.